What follows is one TCR beta chain and its context. The data originate from a study of blood T cell repertoires in COVID-19. Across the study: Specimens from acute and convalescent COVID-19 originated in the United States, Italy and Spain.

The method was immunoSEQ multiplex PCR; TCRdb's version includes in-frame clones alone and lacks a portion of them. Of 380,000 or so clones listed, 75% to 90% are singletons. Germline V gives CDR1 SGHRS, CDR2 YFSETQ. Trimming at V came to 0 bases and at J to 2 bases, leaving 12 bases not matched to a gene. The CDR3 is 18 residues long. The receptor was derived from a woman aged 55-70 years with COVID-19, enrolled during active disease. Material: peripheral blood. The chain couples TRBV5-1 to TRBJ2-7, with 9 positions matching TRBD1. CDR3 loop: CASSLGGPGQGYPYEQYF. The DNA of the CDR3 is TGCGCCAGCAGCTTGGGCGGGCCGGGACAGGGTTATCCCTACGAGCAGTACTTC. Combining the CDR3 with reference TRBV5-1 and TRBJ2-7 gives the whole variable domain KAGVTQTPRYLIKTRGQQVTLSCSPISGHRSVSWYQQTPGQGLQFLFEYFSETQRNKGNFPGRFSGRQFSNSRSEMNVSTLELGDSALYLCASSLGGPGQGYPYEQYFGPGTRLTVT.